This TCR beta chain is from a study of read filtering for tumor transcriptome and immune sequencing. Study-wide background: Patients were about 17 male and roughly 15 female, mean age about 65 years, range about 47 to 85. By R-ISS, stages I, II and III held approximately 8, 17 and 7 patients.

This library used roughly 370 ng RNA and molecular barcoded adaptors spanning alpha/delta and beta/gamma chains. From the reads, TCRdb called clonotypes with MiXCR, one entry per CDR3 protein. The sample lists roughly 90,000 distinct CDR3 sequences, more than 9% occurring once. This clonotype was seen repeatedly, ten times or more. Its target is unknown. Points from the study as a whole: Around 80% of IR-seq clonotypes had a single read, yet these held about 3.5% of reads.

Sampling of bone marrow took place during active disease in every patient. This TCR was recovered from a donor aged 40 or older with multiple myeloma. Sequenced input: a population of CD138-negative cells sorted from bone marrow.

CDR3 protein: CSGDRRQREQYF. The CDR3 DNA reads as TGCAGTGGGGACAGGCGGCAGCGGGAGCAGTACTTC. This chain uses TRBV29-1 with TRBJ2-7, with 8 bases aligning to TRBD1. The CDR3 runs 12 residues. From germline, CDR1 is SQVTM and CDR2 ANQGSEA.